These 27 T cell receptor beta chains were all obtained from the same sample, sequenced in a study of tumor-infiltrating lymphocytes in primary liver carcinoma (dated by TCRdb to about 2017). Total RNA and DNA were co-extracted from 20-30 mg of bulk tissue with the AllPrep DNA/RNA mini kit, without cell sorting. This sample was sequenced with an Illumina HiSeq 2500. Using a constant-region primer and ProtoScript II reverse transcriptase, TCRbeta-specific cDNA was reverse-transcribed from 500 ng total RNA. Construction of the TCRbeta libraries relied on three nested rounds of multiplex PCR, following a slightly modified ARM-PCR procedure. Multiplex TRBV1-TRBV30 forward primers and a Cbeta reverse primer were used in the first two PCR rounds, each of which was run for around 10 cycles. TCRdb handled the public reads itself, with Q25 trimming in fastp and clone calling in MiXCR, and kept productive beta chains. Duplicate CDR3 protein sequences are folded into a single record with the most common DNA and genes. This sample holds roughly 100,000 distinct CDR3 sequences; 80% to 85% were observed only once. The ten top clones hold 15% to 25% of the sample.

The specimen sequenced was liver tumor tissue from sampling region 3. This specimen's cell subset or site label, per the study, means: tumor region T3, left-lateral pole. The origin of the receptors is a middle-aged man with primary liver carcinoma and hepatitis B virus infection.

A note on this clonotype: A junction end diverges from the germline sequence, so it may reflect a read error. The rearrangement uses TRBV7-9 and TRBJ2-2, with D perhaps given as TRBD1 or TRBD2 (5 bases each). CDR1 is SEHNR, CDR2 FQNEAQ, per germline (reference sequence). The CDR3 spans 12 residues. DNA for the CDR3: TGTACCAGCAGGCTGGGGGTCGGGGAGCTGTCTTTT. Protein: CTSRLGVGELSF.

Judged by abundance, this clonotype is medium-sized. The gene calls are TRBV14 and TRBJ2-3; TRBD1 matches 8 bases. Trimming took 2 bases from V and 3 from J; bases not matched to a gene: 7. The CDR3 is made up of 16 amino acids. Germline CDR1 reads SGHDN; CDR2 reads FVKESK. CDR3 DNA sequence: TGTGCCAGCAGCCAACGACAGGGGAGAGGGACAGATACGCAGTATTTT. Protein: CASSQRQGRGTDTQYF.

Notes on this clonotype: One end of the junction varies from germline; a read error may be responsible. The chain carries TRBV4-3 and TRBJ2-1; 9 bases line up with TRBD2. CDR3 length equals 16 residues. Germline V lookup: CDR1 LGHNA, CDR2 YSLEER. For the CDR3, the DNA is TGCGCCAGCAGCCAAGAGTGGCTAGCGGGATTCAATGAGCGGTTCTTC. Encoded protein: CASSQEWLAGFNERFF.

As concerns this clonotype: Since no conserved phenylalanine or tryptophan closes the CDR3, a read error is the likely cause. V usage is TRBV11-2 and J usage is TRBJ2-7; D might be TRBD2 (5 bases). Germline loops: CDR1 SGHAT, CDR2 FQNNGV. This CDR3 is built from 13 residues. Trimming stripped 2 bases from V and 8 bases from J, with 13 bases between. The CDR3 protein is CASSLSVRVQQYS. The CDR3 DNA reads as TGTGCCAGCAGCTTAAGTGTGCGGGTCCAGCAGTACTCG.

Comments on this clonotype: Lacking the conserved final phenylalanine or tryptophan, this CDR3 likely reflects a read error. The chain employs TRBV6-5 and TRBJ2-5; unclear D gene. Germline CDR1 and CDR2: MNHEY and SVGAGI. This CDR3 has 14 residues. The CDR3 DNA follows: TGTACCAGCAGTTGGAGCGTAACACAAGAGACCCAGTACTTA. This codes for CTSSWSVTQETQYL.

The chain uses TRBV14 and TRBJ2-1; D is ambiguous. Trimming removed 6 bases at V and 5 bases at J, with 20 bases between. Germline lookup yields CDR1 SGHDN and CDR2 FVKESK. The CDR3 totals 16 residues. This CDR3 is CASSAVSGWVNNEQFF. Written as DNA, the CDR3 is TGTGCCAGCAGTGCCGTATCTGGTTGGGTAAACAATGAGCAGTTCTTC.

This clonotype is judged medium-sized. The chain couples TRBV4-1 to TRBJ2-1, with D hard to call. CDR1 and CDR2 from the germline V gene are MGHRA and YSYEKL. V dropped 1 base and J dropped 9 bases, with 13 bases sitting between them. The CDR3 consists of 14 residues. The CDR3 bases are TGCGCCAGCAGCCAAGCGGGTTTAGTAAGTGAGCAGTTCTTC. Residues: CASSQAGLVSEQFF.

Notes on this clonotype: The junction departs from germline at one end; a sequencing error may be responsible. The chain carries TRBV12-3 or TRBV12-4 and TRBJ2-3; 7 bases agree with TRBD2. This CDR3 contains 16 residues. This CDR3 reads CASSRQTSRSTDTHYF. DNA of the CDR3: TGTGCCAGCAGCCGTCAGACTAGCAGGAGCACAGATACGCACTATTTT.

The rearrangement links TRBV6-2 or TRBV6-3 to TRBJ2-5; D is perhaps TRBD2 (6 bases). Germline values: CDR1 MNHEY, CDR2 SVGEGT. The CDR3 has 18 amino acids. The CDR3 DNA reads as TGTACTAGCAGCTCCCACCCTCGGGACCTCCTGTACCAAGAGACCCAGTACTTC. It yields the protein CTSSSHPRDLLYQETQYF.

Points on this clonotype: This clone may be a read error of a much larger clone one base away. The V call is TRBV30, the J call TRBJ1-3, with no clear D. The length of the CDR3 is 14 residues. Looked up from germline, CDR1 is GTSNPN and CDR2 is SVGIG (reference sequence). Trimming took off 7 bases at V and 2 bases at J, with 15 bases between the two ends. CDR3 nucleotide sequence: TGTGCCTCGAGCGGAATAGCGGCTGGAAACACCATATATTTT. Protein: CASSGIAAGNTIYF.

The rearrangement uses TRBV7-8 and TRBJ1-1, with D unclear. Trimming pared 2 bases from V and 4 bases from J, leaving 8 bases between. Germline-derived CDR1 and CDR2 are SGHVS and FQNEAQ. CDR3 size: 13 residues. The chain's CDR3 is CASSLTCGTEAFF. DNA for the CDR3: TGTGCCAGCAGCTTAACATGTGGCACTGAAGCTTTCTTT.

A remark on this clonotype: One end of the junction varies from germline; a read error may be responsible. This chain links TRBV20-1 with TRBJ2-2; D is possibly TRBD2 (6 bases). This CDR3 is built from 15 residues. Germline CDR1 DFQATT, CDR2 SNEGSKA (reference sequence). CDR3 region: CSATPGETDTGKLFF. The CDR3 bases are TGCAGTGCTACCCCGGGAGAGACCGACACCGGGAAGCTGTTTTTT.

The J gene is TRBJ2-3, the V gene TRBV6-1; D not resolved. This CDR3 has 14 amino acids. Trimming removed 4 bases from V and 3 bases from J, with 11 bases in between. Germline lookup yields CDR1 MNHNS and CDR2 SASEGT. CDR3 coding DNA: TGTGCCAGCAGTGCTGGGTTAGCAACAGATACGCAGTATTTT. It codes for CASSAGLATDTQYF.

The CDR3: CASSEEYEQYF. Written as DNA, the CDR3 is TGTGCCAGCAGTGAGGAGTACGAGCAGTACTTC. This sequence joins TRBV2 and TRBJ2-7, with D uncertain. The CDR3 has 11 amino acids. Germline lookup yields CDR1 SNHLY and CDR2 FYNNEI. Trimming removed 3 bases at V and 4 bases at J, with 4 bases between.

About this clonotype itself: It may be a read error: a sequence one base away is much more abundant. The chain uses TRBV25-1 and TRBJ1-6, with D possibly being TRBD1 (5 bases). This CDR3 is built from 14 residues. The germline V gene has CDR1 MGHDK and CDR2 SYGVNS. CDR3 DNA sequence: TGTCCCAGCACGAGGGGAGGGAATAATTCACCCCTCCACTTT. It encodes CPSTRGGNNSPLHF.

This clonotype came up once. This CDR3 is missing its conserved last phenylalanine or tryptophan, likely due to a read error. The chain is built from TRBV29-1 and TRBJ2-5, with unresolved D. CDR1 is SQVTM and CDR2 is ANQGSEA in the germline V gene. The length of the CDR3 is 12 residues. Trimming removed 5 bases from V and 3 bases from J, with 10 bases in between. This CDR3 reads CSVLENEETQYS. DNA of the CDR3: TGCAGCGTTCTGGAGAACGAAGAGACCCAGTACTCC.

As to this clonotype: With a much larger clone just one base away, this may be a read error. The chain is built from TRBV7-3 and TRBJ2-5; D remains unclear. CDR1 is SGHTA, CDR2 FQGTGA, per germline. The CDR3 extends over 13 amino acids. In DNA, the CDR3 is TGTACCAGCAGCTTAAGCCAAATTGGGACCCAGTACTTC. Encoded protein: CTSSLSQIGTQYF.

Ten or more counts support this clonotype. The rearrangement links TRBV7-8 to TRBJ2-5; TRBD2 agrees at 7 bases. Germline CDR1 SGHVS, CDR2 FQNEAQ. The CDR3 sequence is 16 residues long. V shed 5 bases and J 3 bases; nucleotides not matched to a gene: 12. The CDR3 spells CASSRRAGVREETQYF. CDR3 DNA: TGTGCCAGCAGCCGAAGGGCGGGAGTGAGGGAAGAGACCCAGTACTTC.

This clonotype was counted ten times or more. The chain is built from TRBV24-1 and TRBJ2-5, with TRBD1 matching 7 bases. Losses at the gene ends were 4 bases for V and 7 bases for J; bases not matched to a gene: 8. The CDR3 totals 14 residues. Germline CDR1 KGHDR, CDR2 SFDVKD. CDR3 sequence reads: CATSEHTGVGTQYF. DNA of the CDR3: TGTGCCACCAGTGAGCACACAGGGGTGGGGACCCAGTACTTC.

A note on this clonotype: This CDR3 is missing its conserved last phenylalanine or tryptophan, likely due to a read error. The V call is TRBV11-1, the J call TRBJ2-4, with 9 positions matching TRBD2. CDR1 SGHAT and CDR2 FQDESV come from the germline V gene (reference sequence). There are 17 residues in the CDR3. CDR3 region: CTSSFPGTSWAKNIQYL. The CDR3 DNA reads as TGTACCAGCAGCTTTCCCGGGACTAGCTGGGCCAAAAACATTCAGTACCTC.

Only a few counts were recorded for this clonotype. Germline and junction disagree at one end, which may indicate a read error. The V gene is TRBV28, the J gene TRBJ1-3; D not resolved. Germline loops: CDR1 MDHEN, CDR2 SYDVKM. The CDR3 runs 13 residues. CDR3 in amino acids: CTSSTPPGNTIYF. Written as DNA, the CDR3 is TGTACCAGCAGTACCCCGCCTGGAAACACCATATATTTT.

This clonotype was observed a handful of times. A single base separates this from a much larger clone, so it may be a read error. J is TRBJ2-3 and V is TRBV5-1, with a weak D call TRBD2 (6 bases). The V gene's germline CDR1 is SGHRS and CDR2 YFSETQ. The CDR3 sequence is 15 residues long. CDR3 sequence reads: CASKAPGLSTDAQYF. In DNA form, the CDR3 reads TGCGCCAGCAAAGCCCCGGGACTTAGCACAGATGCGCAGTATTTT.

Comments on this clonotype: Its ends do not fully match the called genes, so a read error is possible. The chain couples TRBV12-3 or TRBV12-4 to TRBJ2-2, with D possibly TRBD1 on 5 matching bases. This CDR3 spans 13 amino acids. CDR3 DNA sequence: TGTGCCTGCAGGGCCCAGGGTACCTTAGAGCTGCTTTTT. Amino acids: CACRAQGTLELLF.

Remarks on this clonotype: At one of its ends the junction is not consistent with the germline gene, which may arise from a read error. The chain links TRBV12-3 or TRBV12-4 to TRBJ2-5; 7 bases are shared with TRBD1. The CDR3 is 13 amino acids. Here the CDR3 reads CPSSRIGTETHYF. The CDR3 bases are TGTCCCAGCAGCCGAATCGGGACAGAGACCCACTACTTC.

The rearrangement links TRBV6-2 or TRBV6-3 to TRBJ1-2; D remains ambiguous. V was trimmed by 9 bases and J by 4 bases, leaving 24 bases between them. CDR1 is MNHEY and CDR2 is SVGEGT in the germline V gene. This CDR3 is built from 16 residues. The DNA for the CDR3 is TGTGCCAGTGGTCCGAGCGGAACCTTTGTATTCTATGGCTACACCTTC. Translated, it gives CASGPSGTFVFYGYTF.

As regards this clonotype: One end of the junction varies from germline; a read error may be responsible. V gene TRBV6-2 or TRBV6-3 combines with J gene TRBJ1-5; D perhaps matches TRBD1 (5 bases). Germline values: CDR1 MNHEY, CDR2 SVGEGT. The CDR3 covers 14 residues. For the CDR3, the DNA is TGTGCCAGCACCCTGGTGGAAGGGGCTCAGCCACAGCATTTT. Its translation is CASTLVEGAQPQHF.

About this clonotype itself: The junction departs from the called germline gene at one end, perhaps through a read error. CDR3 amino acids: CANSFPGTCGTKNIHYF. The CDR3 nucleotides read TGTGCCAACAGCTTTCCCGGGACTTGCGGGACAAAAAACATTCATTACTTC. This chain links TRBV11-1 with TRBJ2-4; either TRBD1 or TRBD2 may fit D (6 bases each). This CDR3 region has 17 residues. Germline assignment: CDR1 SGHAT and CDR2 FQDESV (reference sequence).